The present T cell receptor (beta chain) was sequenced within a study of somatic mutations in cytotoxic T cells in rheumatoid arthritis. Study details: Patients had around 31 ml EDTA blood drawn right after diagnosis, before any treatment. In some cases, T-cell populations stained with V beta antibodies were flow-sorted at nearly 100% purity, and these included V beta1+ cells sequenced for TCRB.

In regard to this clone: Its antigen is unknown.

Libraries were prepared by immunoSEQ multiplex PCR; TCRdb keeps only in-frame clonotypes and omits some of them. The data hold 23,000 or so clones, with more than 80% observed a single time. Positive magnetic bead selection isolated CD4+ and CD8+ cells, and flow cytometry checked purity. General study findings and limits: Neither rheumatoid arthritis patients nor age-matched healthy controls had significantly different CD8+ T-cell clonality from the other group.

Trimming took 5 bases from V and 0 from J; bases not matched to a gene: 15. The CDR3 covers 18 residues. The germline V gene encodes CDR1 SSHAT and CDR2 FNYEAQ (reference sequence). Sequencing was done on a sample of CD8+ T cells sorted from blood. The receptor was isolated from an adult with rheumatoid arthritis. This sequence joins TRBV7-7 and TRBJ1-2; 7 positions agree with TRBD1. Here the CDR3 DNA reads TGTGCCAGCAGCCCTGGACAGGCCGAGGGGGGGGCTAACTATGGCTACACCTTC. Translation: CASSPGQAEGGANYGYTF.